This passage covers 26 T cell receptor beta chains from one sample sequenced in a study of cytomegalovirus exposure and HLA in healthy donors. The PCR had 60 Vbeta and 13 Jbeta primers. Sequencing used immunoSEQ multiplex PCR; TCRdb keeps in-frame clones, though not all of them. This sample has around 98,000 clones, with around 67% found just once. Material for sequencing was PBMCs. The receptors derive from a man aged 45-65 years in good health and CMV-seronegative.

The genes are TRBV30 and TRBJ1-2; D unresolved. V dropped 7 bases and J dropped 4 bases, with 16 bases sitting between them. Germline CDR1 and CDR2: GTSNPN and SVGIG (reference sequence). CDR3 length: 13 amino acids. CDR3 sequence reads: CALTEGGPYGYTF. The CDR3, as DNA: TGTGCCTTAACTGAGGGAGGCCCCTATGGCTACACCTTC.

This clone came up a few times. The V call is TRBV4-2, the J call TRBJ2-3, with D maybe TRBD2 (5 bases). Germline assignment: CDR1 LGHNA and CDR2 YNFKEQ. CDR3 size: 15 residues. V shed 4 bases and J shed 2 bases, with 13 bases lying between them. The CDR3 DNA reads TGTGCCAGCAGCCCCCAACCGGGATTCACAGATACGCAGTATTTT. This codes for CASSPQPGFTDTQYF.

The rearrangement links TRBV5-1 to TRBJ2-3; 7 bases fit TRBD1. The V gene's germline CDR1 is SGHRS and CDR2 YFSETQ. V lost 4 bases and J lost 2; bases outside the gene matches: 7. The CDR3 length is 15 residues. This chain's CDR3 is CASSPLGQDTDTQYF. In DNA form, the CDR3 reads TGCGCCAGCAGCCCCCTTGGACAGGACACAGATACGCAGTATTTT.

The sample holds a few counts of this clone. This chain uses TRBV6-5 with TRBJ2-7; TRBD1 matches at 11 bases. This CDR3 comprises 14 residues. Germline V gene data show CDR1 as MNHEY and CDR2 as SVGAGI. V was clipped by 3 bases and J by 3 bases; unmatched bases: 1. The CDR3 nucleotides are TGTGCCAGCAGTTATGGGACAGGGGGCTACGAGCAGTACTTC. This gives the protein CASSYGTGGYEQYF.

The chain joins TRBV9 to TRBJ2-7; 7 bases fit TRBD2. Germline V gene lookup returns CDR1 SGDLS and CDR2 YYNGEE. The CDR3 loop spans 16 amino acids. Trimming cost V 3 bases and J 2 bases; bases outside gene matches: 11. The CDR3 DNA sequence: TGTGCCAGCAGCGCCCCTGGGGAGGGCGCCCCCTACGAGCAGTACTTC. The encoded protein is CASSAPGEGAPYEQYF.

V gene TRBV18 combines with J gene TRBJ2-5; 8 bases align to TRBD2. Trimming removed 10 bases from V and 3 bases from J; junction bases left unmatched: 13. Germline V lookup: CDR1 KGHSH, CDR2 LQKENI. This CDR3 region has 15 residues. The CDR3 loop is CATAGGHPGEETQYF. For the CDR3, the DNA is TGTGCCACCGCGGGGGGCCACCCTGGGGAAGAGACCCAGTACTTC.

The chain links TRBV5-5 to TRBJ2-7; TRBD1 might be the D (6 bases). Trimming removed 0 bases at V and 0 bases at J, with 19 bases between. This CDR3 has 18 residues. The germline gives CDR1 SGHKS, CDR2 YYEKEE (reference sequence). The CDR3 nucleotides are TGTGCCAGCAGCTTGGCCCCCCTTAACAGGGCGCTCTCCTACGAGCAGTACTTC. Translating it yields CASSLAPLNRALSYEQYF.

This clone was detected a few times. The V gene is TRBV13, the J gene TRBJ2-5, with 7 bases aligning to TRBD2. The CDR3 contains 12 residues. Germline V CDR1 and CDR2: PRHDT, FYEKMQ (reference sequence). V lost 3 bases, J lost 14 bases, and 9 bases stayed unmatched. CDR3 nucleotides: TGTGCCAGCAGCTTCGGGGGAGGGGAGTGCTACTTC. Its protein is CASSFGGGECYF.

The chain employs TRBV27 and TRBJ1-6; 7 bases map to TRBD1. This CDR3 is built from 17 residues. Unmatched junction bases numbered 7, after V lost 5 bases and J lost 0 bases. Germline V gives CDR1 MNHEY, CDR2 SMNVEV (reference sequence). The CDR3 spells CASSPTGLSSYNSPLHF. CDR3 nucleotides: TGTGCCAGCAGTCCGACAGGGTTGAGCTCCTATAATTCACCCCTCCACTTT.

This clone was counted between two and nine times. The V gene is TRBV30, the J gene TRBJ1-2; 8 bases are a match to TRBD1. The CDR3 consists of 12 residues. CDR1 GTSNPN and CDR2 SVGIG come from the germline V gene (reference sequence). Trimming at V came to 1 base and at J to 7 bases, leaving 2 bases not matched to a gene. This chain's CDR3 is CAWSAGGRGYTF. The CDR3 DNA sequence: TGTGCCTGGAGTGCAGGGGGCCGTGGCTACACCTTC.

This clone was observed once. The junction and the germline gene differ at one end; a read error may be behind it. The chain uses TRBV6-1 and TRBJ1-3; D is possibly TRBD1 (5 bases). CDR1 is MNHNS, CDR2 SASEGT, per germline. The CDR3 is 11 amino acids. The CDR3 DNA is TGTGCCAGCAGTGAAGGACAGAGGAGGGATTTT. Translation gives CASSEGQRRDF.

The V gene is TRBV5-4, the J gene TRBJ2-5; TRBD2 might be the D (7 bases). Germline loops: CDR1 SGHNT, CDR2 YYREEE (reference sequence). The CDR3 has 15 amino acids. Trimming took off 0 bases at V and 5 bases at J, with 14 bases between the two ends. The CDR3 DNA reads TGTGCCAGCAGCTTGGGGGGGGGCAGGACGGAGACCCAGTACTTC. Translating it yields CASSLGGGRTETQYF.

The V call is TRBV6-6, the J call TRBJ1-2, with D perhaps matching TRBD1 (6 bases). From germline, CDR1 is MNHNY and CDR2 SVGAGI (reference sequence). Trimming took off 11 bases at V and 2 bases at J, with 18 bases between the two ends. The CDR3 covers 14 residues. For the CDR3, the DNA is TGTGCCGGGGGCACGGCAGATCTAAACTATGGCTACACCTTC. This encodes CAGGTADLNYGYTF.

The chain has TRBV7-8 and TRBJ2-5; 12 nucleotides line up with TRBD2. The V and J ends lost 3 bases and 2 bases, in that order; junction bases with no gene match: 13. CDR1 SGHVS and CDR2 FQNEAQ come from the germline V gene. This CDR3 is 19 amino acids long. The CDR3 is CASSFSRLAGGPRQETQYF. DNA of the CDR3: TGTGCCAGCAGCTTTTCCCGGCTAGCGGGGGGGCCGCGGCAAGAGACCCAGTACTTC.

The chain couples TRBV5-1 to TRBJ1-1; D gene unclear. This CDR3 comprises 12 residues. V was cut by 1 base and J by 4 bases, with 5 bases left in between. Germline CDR1 SGHRS, CDR2 YFSETQ. DNA of the CDR3: TGCGCCAGCAGCTTGAGCGCCACTGAAGCTTTCTTT. Its translation is CASSLSATEAFF. Supplemented by reference TRBV5-1 and TRBJ1-1, the full variable domain reads KAGVTQTPRYLIKTRGQQVTLSCSPISGHRSVSWYQQTPGQGLQFLFEYFSETQRNKGNFPGRFSGRQFSNSRSEMNVSTLELGDSALYLCASSLSATEAFFGQGTRLTVV.

V is TRBV5-1 and J is TRBJ1-6; maybe TRBD1 (5 bases). Germline V gene lookup returns CDR1 SGHRS and CDR2 YFSETQ. The CDR3 consists of 16 residues. Trimming took off 0 bases at V and 5 bases at J, with 12 bases between the two ends. The CDR3 DNA reads TGCGCCAGCAGCTTGGTGGGGGGAGGGCATAATTCACCCCTCCACTTT. The encoded protein is CASSLVGGGHNSPLHF.

CDR3 coding DNA: TGTGCCAGCAGCTTAGTAGCCAGAGTGATGAACACTGAAGCTTTCTTT. Its protein product is CASSLVARVMNTEAFF. The chain uses TRBV11-2 and TRBJ1-1, with unresolved D. Trimming stripped 1 base from V and 0 bases from J, with 12 bases between. The CDR3 sequence is 16 residues long. CDR1 is SGHAT and CDR2 is FQNNGV in the germline V gene.

The V and J genes are TRBV6-5 and TRBJ1-2; the D gene is possibly TRBD1 (5 bases). Trimming removed 6 bases at V and 3 bases at J, with 17 bases between. Germline CDR1 is MNHEY and CDR2 is SVGAGI. CDR3 length equals 15 residues. CDR3 DNA sequence: TGTGCCAGCAGCCGTAAGGGACTCTCGTACTATGGCTACACCTTC. Translated, it gives CASSRKGLSYYGYTF.

This chain links TRBV11-2 with TRBJ2-4; tentative D call: TRBD2 (7 bases). There are 17 residues in the CDR3. Germline CDR1 SGHAT, CDR2 FQNNGV. V was pared by 1 base and J by 4 bases, with 17 bases between. The CDR3 spells CASSLGAGEGEKNIQYF. DNA of the CDR3: TGTGCCAGCAGCTTAGGTGCGGGGGAGGGGGAAAAAAACATTCAGTACTTC.

The rearrangement joins TRBV5-1 to TRBJ1-1; 12 bases agree with TRBD1. CDR1 SGHRS and CDR2 YFSETQ come from the germline V gene. The CDR3 is made up of 13 amino acids. J was trimmed by 8 bases and V by 3 bases; bases with no gene match: 2. The CDR3 sequence is CASSWDRGQEAFF. In nucleotides, the CDR3 is TGCGCCAGCAGCTGGGACAGGGGGCAAGAAGCTTTCTTT.

This chain connects TRBV18 to TRBJ2-7; 7 nucleotides align to TRBD1. CDR1 is KGHSH and CDR2 is LQKENI in the germline V gene. V was clipped by 5 bases and J by 5 bases; unmatched bases: 3. The CDR3 spans 12 residues. CDR3 nucleotides: TGTGCCAGCTCAATACAGGGGCACGAGCAGTACTTC. Translating gives CASSIQGHEQYF.

This chain links TRBV12-1 with TRBJ1-3; the table's TRBD1 call for D was not verified on the DNA. TRBV12-1 is a pseudogene. The CDR3 has 17 residues. CDR3 nucleotides: TGTGCCAGCAGCTTAAAACGAAACAGAATCTCTGGAAACACCATATATTTT. Amino acid sequence: CASSLKRNRISGNTIYF.

This clone was counted only a few times. This chain joins TRBV11-2 and TRBJ1-6; 7 positions match TRBD1. This CDR3 has 15 residues. The V gene's germline CDR1 is SGHAT and CDR2 FQNNGV. V shed 5 bases and J 6 bases; nucleotides not matched to a gene: 7. CDR3 nucleotides: TGTGCCAGCAGCCCGCAGGGGGAGCTTAATTCACCCCTCCACTTT. Protein product: CASSPQGELNSPLHF. Full variable domain (remainder filled in from reference TRBV11-2 and TRBJ1-6): EAGVAQSPRYKIIEKRQSVAFWCNPISGHATLYWYQQILGQGPKLLIQFQNNGVVDDSQLPKDRFSAERLKGVDSTLKIQPAKLEDSAVYLCASSPQGELNSPLHFGNGTRLTVT.

The chain has TRBV27 and TRBJ2-1, with 10 bases that match TRBD1. J was trimmed by 7 bases and V by 3 bases; bases with no gene match: 6. This CDR3 is built from 15 residues. Germline CDR1 is MNHEY and CDR2 is SMNVEV (reference sequence). DNA of the CDR3: TGTGCCAGCAGTTTGGGGACAGGGGTTGATAATGAGCAGTTCTTC. Amino acids: CASSLGTGVDNEQFF.

The table lists this clone with a few counts. The chain joins TRBV5-4 to TRBJ2-3; 7 nucleotides match TRBD2. Germline V gene lookup returns CDR1 SGHNT and CDR2 YYREEE (reference sequence). CDR3 length: 12 amino acids. Losses at the gene ends were 5 bases for V and 10 bases for J; bases not matched to a gene: 7. Here the CDR3 DNA reads TGTGCCAGCAGTTCTTGGGAGGGCTCGCAGTATTTT. Translation gives CASSSWEGSQYF.

This chain links TRBV5-4 with TRBJ2-3; 7 nucleotides align to TRBD2. The CDR3 covers 16 residues. CDR1 SGHNT and CDR2 YYREEE come from the germline V gene (reference sequence). The V segment lost 4 bases and the J segment 2 bases; nucleotides outside the gene matches: 10. The CDR3 loop reads CASSRWEGRHTDTQYF. Here the CDR3 DNA reads TGTGCCAGCAGCCGCTGGGAGGGACGGCACACAGATACGCAGTATTTT.